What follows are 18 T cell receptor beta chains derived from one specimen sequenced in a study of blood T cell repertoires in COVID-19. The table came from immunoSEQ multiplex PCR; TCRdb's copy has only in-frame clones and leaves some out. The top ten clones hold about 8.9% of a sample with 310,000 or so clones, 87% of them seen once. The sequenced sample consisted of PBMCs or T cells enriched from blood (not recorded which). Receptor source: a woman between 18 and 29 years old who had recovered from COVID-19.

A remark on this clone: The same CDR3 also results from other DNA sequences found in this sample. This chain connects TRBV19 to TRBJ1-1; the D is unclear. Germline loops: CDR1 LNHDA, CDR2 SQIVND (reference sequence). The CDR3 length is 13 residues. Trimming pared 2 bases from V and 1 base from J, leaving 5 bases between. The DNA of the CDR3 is TGTGCCAGTAGTATATCTCGGAACACTGAAGCTTTCTTT. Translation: CASSISRNTEAFF.

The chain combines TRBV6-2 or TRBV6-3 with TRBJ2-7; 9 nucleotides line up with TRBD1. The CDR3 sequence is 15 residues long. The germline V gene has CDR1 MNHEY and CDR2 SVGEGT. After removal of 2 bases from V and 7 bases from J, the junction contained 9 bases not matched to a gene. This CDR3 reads CASSYPGQGRGEQYF. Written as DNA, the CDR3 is TGTGCCAGCAGTTACCCGGGACAGGGAAGGGGAGAGCAGTACTTC.

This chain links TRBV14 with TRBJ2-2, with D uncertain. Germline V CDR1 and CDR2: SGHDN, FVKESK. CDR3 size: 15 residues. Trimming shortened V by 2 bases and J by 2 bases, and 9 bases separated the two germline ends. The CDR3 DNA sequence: TGTGCCAGCAGCCAAATTTCGTTTAACACCGGGGAGCTGTTTTTT. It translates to CASSQISFNTGELFF.

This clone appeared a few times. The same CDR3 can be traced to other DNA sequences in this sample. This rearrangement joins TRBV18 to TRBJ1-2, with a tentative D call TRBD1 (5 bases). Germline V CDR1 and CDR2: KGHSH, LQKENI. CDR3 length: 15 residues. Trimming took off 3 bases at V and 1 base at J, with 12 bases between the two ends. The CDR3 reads CASSPSTGNNYGYTF. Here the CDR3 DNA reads TGTGCCAGCTCACCTAGCACAGGCAATAACTATGGCTACACCTTC. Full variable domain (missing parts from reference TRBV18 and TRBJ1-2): NAGVMQNPRHLVRRRGQEARLRCSPMKGHSHVYWYRQLPEEGLKFMVYLQKENIIDESGMPKERFSAEFPKEGPSILRIQQVVRGDSAAYFCASSPSTGNNYGYTFGSGTRLTVV.

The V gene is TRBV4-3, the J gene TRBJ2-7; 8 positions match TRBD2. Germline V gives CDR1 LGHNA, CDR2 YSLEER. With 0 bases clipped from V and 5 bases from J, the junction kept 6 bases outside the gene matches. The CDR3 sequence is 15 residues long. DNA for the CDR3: TGCGCCAGCAGCCAAGAAGGAGGAGCGGGGGACGAGCAGTACTTC. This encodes CASSQEGGAGDEQYF.

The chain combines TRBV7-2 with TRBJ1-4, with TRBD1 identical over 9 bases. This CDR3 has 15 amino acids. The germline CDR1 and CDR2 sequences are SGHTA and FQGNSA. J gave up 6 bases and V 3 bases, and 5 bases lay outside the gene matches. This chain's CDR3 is CASSFFRDRDEKLFF. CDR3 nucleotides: TGTGCCAGCAGCTTTTTCCGGGACAGGGATGAAAAACTGTTTTTT. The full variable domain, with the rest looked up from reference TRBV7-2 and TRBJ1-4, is GAGVSQSPSNKVTEKGKDVELRCDPISGHTALYWYRQSLGQGLEFLIYFQGNSAPDKSGLPSDRFSAERTGGSVSTLTIQRTQQEDSAVYLCASSFFRDRDEKLFFGSGTQLSVL.

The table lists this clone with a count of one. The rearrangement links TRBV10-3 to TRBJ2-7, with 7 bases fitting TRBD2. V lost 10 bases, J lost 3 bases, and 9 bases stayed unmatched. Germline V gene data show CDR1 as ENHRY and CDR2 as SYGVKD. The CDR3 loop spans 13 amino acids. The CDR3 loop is CATYGTNGYEQYF. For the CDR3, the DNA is TGTGCCACGTACGGGACTAACGGCTACGAGCAGTACTTC.

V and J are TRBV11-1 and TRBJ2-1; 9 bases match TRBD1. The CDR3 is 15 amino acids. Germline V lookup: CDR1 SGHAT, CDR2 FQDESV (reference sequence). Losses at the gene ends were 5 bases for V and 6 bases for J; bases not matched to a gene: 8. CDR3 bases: TGTGCCAGCAGCCGCGGGACAGGGCTTAGCAATGAGCAGTTCTTC. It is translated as CASSRGTGLSNEQFF.

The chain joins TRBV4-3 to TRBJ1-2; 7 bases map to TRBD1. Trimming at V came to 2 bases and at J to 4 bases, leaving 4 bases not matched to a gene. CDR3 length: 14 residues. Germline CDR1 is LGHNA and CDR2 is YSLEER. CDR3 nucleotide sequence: TGCGCCAGCAGCCAACCAGACAGGGCCTATGGCTACACCTTC. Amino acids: CASSQPDRAYGYTF.

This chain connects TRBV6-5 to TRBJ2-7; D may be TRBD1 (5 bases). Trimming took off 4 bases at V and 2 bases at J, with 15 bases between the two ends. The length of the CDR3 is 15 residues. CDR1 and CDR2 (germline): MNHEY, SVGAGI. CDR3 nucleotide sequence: TGTGCCAGCAGTTTTCGTCAGGGTATGACCTACGAGCAGTACTTC. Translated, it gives CASSFRQGMTYEQYF.

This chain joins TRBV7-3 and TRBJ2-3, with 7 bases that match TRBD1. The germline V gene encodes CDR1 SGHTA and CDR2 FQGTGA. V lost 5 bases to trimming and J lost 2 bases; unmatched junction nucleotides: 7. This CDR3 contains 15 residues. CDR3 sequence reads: CASSRQGRVTDTQYF. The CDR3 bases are TGTGCCAGCAGCCGACAGGGCAGAGTCACAGATACGCAGTATTTT.

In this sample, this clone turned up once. The CDR3 bases are TGCGCCAGCAGTAAAGGGGGTATCGGGCAAGAGACCCAGTACTTC. Its protein is CASSKGGIGQETQYF. The chain combines TRBV10-1 with TRBJ2-5; a possible D gene is TRBD1 (6 bases). The CDR3 covers 15 residues. V was clipped by 5 bases and J by 2 bases, with 15 bases between them. Germline-derived CDR1 and CDR2 are WNHNN and SYGVQD (reference sequence).

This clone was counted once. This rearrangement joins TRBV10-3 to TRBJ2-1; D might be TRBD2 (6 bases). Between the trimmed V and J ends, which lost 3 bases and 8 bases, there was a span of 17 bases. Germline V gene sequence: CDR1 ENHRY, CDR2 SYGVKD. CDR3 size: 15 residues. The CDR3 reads CAISDREHSNHEQFF. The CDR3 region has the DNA TGTGCCATCAGTGACCGGGAGCACTCGAACCATGAGCAGTTCTTC.

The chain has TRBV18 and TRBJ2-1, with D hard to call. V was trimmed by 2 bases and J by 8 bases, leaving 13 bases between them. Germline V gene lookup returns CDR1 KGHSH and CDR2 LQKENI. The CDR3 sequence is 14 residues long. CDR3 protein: CASSPSVQVDEQFF. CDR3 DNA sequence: TGTGCCAGCTCACCATCTGTTCAGGTAGATGAGCAGTTCTTC.

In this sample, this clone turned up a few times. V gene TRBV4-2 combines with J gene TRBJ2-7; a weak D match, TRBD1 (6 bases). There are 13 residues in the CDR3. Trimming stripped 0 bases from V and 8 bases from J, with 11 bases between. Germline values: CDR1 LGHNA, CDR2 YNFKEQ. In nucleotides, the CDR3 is TGTGCCAGCAGCCAAGACAGGGGAATTAAGCAGTACTTC. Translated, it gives CASSQDRGIKQYF.

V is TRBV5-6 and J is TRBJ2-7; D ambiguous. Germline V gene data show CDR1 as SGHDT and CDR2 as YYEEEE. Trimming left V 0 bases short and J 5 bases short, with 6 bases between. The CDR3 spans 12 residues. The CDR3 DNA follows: TGTGCCAGCAGCTTGGGGCAAAACGAGCAGTACTTC. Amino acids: CASSLGQNEQYF.

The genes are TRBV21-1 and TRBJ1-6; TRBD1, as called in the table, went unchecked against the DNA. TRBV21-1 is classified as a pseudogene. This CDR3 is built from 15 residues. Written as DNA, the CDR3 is TGTGCCAGCAGCAGCACGGCCAGGTATAATTCACCCCTCCACTTT. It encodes CASSSTARYNSPLHF.

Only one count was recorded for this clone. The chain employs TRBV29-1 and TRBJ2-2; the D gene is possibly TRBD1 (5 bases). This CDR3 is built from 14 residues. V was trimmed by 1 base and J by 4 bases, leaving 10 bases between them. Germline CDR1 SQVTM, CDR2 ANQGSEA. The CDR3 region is CSVEGQGSTGELFF. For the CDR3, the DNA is TGCAGCGTTGAAGGGCAGGGATCCACCGGGGAGCTGTTTTTT.